The entry below describes one T cell receptor (beta chain). The antigen remains unidentified. TCRdb keeps only in-frame clones here, not all; method: immunoSEQ multiplex PCR. This table holds over 100,000 clones, roughly 85% found once. This record belongs to a study of cytotoxic CD8 clonotypes in ibrutinib-treated CLL. Looking at the study overall: Responses comprised around 24 partial and 2 complete; at median about 68 months, about 14 remained remitted and some 12 progressed. Mean productive templates were over 250,000; mean productive rearrangements were 94,082.

Whole-study results and caveats: Samples were collected at differing times from sustained-remission and progressing patients. Circulating CD8+ T-cell counts were tracked by baseline clonality, which exceeded that of age-matched healthy donors.

CDR3 length equals 14 residues. Per germline, CDR1 LGHNA and CDR2 YNFKEQ. V lost 0 bases to trimming and J lost 7 bases, with 9 bases between them. This rearrangement joins TRBV4-2 to TRBJ2-2; tentative D call: TRBD1 (6 bases). The source material was PBMCs, sampled after 24 months of ibrutinib treatment. The TCR comes from a human donor with chronic lymphocytic leukemia. CDR3 loop: CASSQEKGGGELFF. In DNA, the CDR3 is TGTGCCAGCAGCCAAGAAAAAGGGGGCGGGGAGCTGTTTTTT.